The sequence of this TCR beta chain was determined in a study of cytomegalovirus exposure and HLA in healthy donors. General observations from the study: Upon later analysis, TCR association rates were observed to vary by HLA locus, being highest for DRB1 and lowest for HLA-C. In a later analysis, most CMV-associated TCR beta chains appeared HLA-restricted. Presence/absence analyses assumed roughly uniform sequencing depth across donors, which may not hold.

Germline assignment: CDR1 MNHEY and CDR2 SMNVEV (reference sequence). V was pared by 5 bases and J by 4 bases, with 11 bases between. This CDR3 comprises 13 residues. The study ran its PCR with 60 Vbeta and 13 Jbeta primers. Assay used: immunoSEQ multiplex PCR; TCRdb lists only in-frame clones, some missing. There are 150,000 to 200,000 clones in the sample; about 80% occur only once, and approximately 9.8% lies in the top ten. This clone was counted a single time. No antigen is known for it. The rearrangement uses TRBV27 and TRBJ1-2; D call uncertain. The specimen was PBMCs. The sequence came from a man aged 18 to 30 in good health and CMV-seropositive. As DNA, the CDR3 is TGTGCCAGCAGTCCCGGGGTGAGCTATGGCTACACCTTC. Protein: CASSPGVSYGYTF.